This entry lists 27 T cell receptor beta chains sequenced from one sample in a study of T cell repertoires in cytomegalovirus infection. MiXCR, applied by TCRdb to the reads, yields one record per CDR3 protein. This sample yields 400,000 or so distinct CDR3 sequences, of which roughly 18% are seen a single time; approximately 8% belongs to the top ten. The specimen sequenced was PBMCs. These receptors were taken from a human donor in good health (CMV status not recorded). Some clones in this sample may be carry-over from other donors' samples.

This sequence joins TRBV11-2 and TRBJ1-3; D is unclear. CDR3 size: 14 residues. Germline values: CDR1 SGHAT, CDR2 FQNNGV. V was clipped by 5 bases and J by 0 bases, with 8 bases between them. This CDR3 is CASSRPPSGNTIYF. In DNA form, the CDR3 reads TGTGCCAGCAGCCGGCCTCCCTCTGGAAACACCATATATTTT.

CDR3 region: CASSLDPAVKEQFF. CDR3 in DNA: TGTGCCAGCAGCCTAGACCCCGCAGTGAAGGAGCAGTTCTTC. The chain couples TRBV6-1 to TRBJ2-1, with unresolved D. Trimming left V 6 bases short and J 10 bases short, with 19 bases between. The CDR3 is 14 residues long. Germline CDR1 and CDR2: MNHNS and SASEGT.

The genes are TRBV19 and TRBJ1-5; TRBD1 might be the D (6 bases). The CDR3 is 14 amino acids. Germline V gene lookup returns CDR1 LNHDA and CDR2 SQIVND (reference sequence). V was pared by 5 bases and J by 6 bases, with 14 bases between. CDR3 nucleotide sequence: TGTGCCAGTAGTGGGGGCACAGCAGGTCAGCCCCAGCATTTT. The encoded protein is CASSGGTAGQPQHF.

The rearrangement links TRBV20-1 to TRBJ2-6; 9 bases map to TRBD1. The J segment lost 2 bases and the V segment lost 5 bases, leaving 10 bases of the junction unmatched. The CDR3 has 17 amino acids. CDR1 DFQATT and CDR2 SNEGSKA come from the germline V gene (reference sequence). CDR3 region: CSARDRANRAGANVLTF. The CDR3, as DNA: TGCAGTGCTCGGGACAGGGCAAACCGCGCTGGGGCCAACGTCCTGACTTTC.

This clonotype was found once. The rearrangement joins TRBV12-3 or TRBV12-4 to TRBJ2-3; possible D gene TRBD2, 6 bases. The CDR3 contains 14 residues. With 3 bases removed from V and 4 bases from J, the gap between germline ends came to 11 bases. CDR3 protein: CASSLFGGADTQYF. CDR3 sequence (DNA): TGTGCCAGCAGTTTGTTCGGGGGAGCAGATACGCAGTATTTT.

This clonotype appeared a few times. This chain connects TRBV12-3 or TRBV12-4 to TRBJ2-1; D perhaps matches TRBD2 (5 bases). V gave up 7 bases and J gave up 12 bases, with 16 bases separating them. The CDR3 has 12 amino acids. CDR3 amino acids: CASTLRPGSQFF. DNA for the CDR3: TGTGCCAGCACTCTCCGTCCGGGGTCGCAGTTCTTC.

The CDR3 DNA reads TGCAGCGCTAGCGGGAGGTATGGCACAGATACGCAGTATTTT. This codes for CSASGRYGTDTQYF. The genes are TRBV29-1 and TRBJ2-3; TRBD2 aligns across 11 bases. This CDR3 comprises 14 residues. V lost 7 bases and J lost 1; bases outside the gene matches: 4. Germline lookup yields CDR1 SQVTM and CDR2 ANQGSEA.

This clonotype was seen many times. The rearrangement uses TRBV11-3 and TRBJ2-7; the D is unclear. CDR1 is SGHNT and CDR2 is YENEEA in the germline V gene. The CDR3 covers 13 residues. V dropped 5 bases and J dropped 3 bases, with 11 bases sitting between them. This CDR3 is CASSIGERYEQYF. CDR3 DNA sequence: TGTGCCAGCAGCATCGGAGAGCGCTACGAGCAGTACTTC.

This clonotype appeared many times. The CDR3 loop reads CASSLRLAGADANEQFF. The CDR3 DNA is TGTGCCAGCAGTCTAAGACTAGCGGGAGCCGATGCGAATGAGCAGTTCTTC. The chain carries TRBV27 and TRBJ2-1, with 12 bases lining up with TRBD2. Per germline, CDR1 MNHEY and CDR2 SMNVEV (reference sequence). The V and J ends lost 5 bases and 7 bases, in that order; junction bases with no gene match: 12. The CDR3 runs to 17 residues.

At least ten counts were recorded for this clonotype. The gene calls are TRBV7-9 and TRBJ1-6; no reliable D call. Germline V gene data show CDR1 as SEHNR and CDR2 as FQNEAQ (reference sequence). The CDR3 length is 12 residues. V was cut by 0 bases and J by 9 bases, with 3 bases left in between. CDR3 sequence (DNA): TGTGCCAGCAGCTTAGCGCTTTCACCCCTCCACTTT. Amino acid sequence: CASSLALSPLHF.

This clonotype appeared many times. A junction boundary mismatches the germline segment, possibly from a read error. The rearrangement links TRBV7-8 to TRBJ2-1; the D gene is possibly TRBD1 (7 bases). The CDR3 extends over 13 amino acids. Germline CDR1 SGHVS, CDR2 FQNEAQ. CDR3 region: CVAGRGQYNEQFF. CDR3 sequence (DNA): TGCGTGGCGGGAAGGGGGCAATACAATGAGCAGTTCTTC. The full variable domain, its missing parts supplied by reference TRBV7-8 and TRBJ2-1, is GAGVSQSPRYKVAKRGQDVALRCDPISGHVSLFWYQQALGQGPEFLTYFQNEAQLDKSGLPSDRFFAERPEGSVSTLKIQRTQQEDSAVYLCVAGRGQYNEQFFGPGTRLTVL.

This clonotype was observed a handful of times. This rearrangement joins TRBV2 to TRBJ2-7; 12 bases are shared with TRBD2. The CDR3 covers 13 residues. Germline V lookup: CDR1 SNHLY, CDR2 FYNNEI. Germline trimming cut 7 bases from V and 4 bases from J; bases unmatched to any gene: 2. The CDR3 is CASKGLAGYEQYF. CDR3 nucleotides: TGTGCCAGCAAAGGACTAGCGGGATACGAGCAGTACTTC.

This clonotype was counted a few times. The V and J genes are TRBV20-1 and TRBJ1-2, with TRBD1 matching over 11 bases. Germline trimming cut 5 bases from V and 4 bases from J; bases unmatched to any gene: 3. This CDR3 contains 13 residues. Germline V lookup: CDR1 DFQATT, CDR2 SNEGSKA (reference sequence). In DNA form, the CDR3 reads TGCAGTGCTGGGACAGGGGGAATCTATGGCTACACCTTC. Protein: CSAGTGGIYGYTF.

The chain is built from TRBV4-1 and TRBJ1-4; 7 positions agree with TRBD1. From germline, CDR1 is MGHRA and CDR2 YSYEKL. The CDR3 is 18 residues long. The junction had 16 bases not matched to a gene; V was cut back by 1 base and J by 8 bases. This CDR3 is CASSQGDRGFLGKEKLFF. The CDR3 DNA reads TGCGCCAGCAGCCAAGGGGACAGAGGATTCTTGGGGAAGGAAAAACTGTTTTTT.

The rearrangement links TRBV6-2 or TRBV6-3 to TRBJ2-1; 15 bases fit TRBD2. The germline V gene has CDR1 MNHEY and CDR2 SVGEGT. The V gene end was trimmed by 6 bases and the J gene end by 1 base; junction bases not matched to a gene: 10. The CDR3 runs to 19 residues. The CDR3 DNA reads as TGTGCCAGCAGCCAACAATGGACTAGCGGGAGGGCTTCCTACAATGAGCAGTTCTTC. It codes for CASSQQWTSGRASYNEQFF.

This clonotype was counted at least ten times. This chain joins TRBV7-2 and TRBJ2-7, with 9 bases identical to TRBD2. This CDR3 has 16 amino acids. V dropped 1 base and J dropped 4; count of bases not matched to a gene: 8. CDR1 is SGHTA and CDR2 is FQGNSA in the germline V gene. CDR3 in DNA: TGTGCCAGCAGCTTAGGACTAGCGGATACATATTACGAGCAGTACTTC. Its protein product is CASSLGLADTYYEQYF.

V usage is TRBV7-9 and J usage is TRBJ2-1, with TRBD1 as a possible D gene (6 bases). Looked up from germline, CDR1 is SEHNR and CDR2 is FQNEAQ (reference sequence). The CDR3 consists of 16 residues. V was shortened by 2 bases and J by 6 bases, with 17 bases between the two germline ends. The CDR3 loop reads CASSLRLQGGSNEQFF. For the CDR3, the DNA is TGTGCCAGCAGCTTAAGATTACAGGGCGGATCCAATGAGCAGTTCTTC.

This clonotype was counted between two and nine times. The rearrangement links TRBV20-1 to TRBJ1-1, with no clear D. Germline lookup yields CDR1 DFQATT and CDR2 SNEGSKA (reference sequence). V was clipped by 0 bases and J by 2 bases, with 10 bases between them. CDR3 length: 14 residues. CDR3 sequence: CSARDHSRNTEAFF. CDR3 bases: TGCAGTGCTAGAGATCACTCACGTAACACTGAAGCTTTCTTT.

Ten or more counts support this clonotype. The chain carries TRBV4-3 and TRBJ2-5; no clear D gene. This CDR3 has 15 amino acids. The V end lost 5 bases, the J end lost 5 bases, and 18 bases lay between the germline ends. The germline gives CDR1 LGHNA, CDR2 YSLEER. The CDR3 sequence is CASSFGPPPGETQYF. CDR3 DNA: TGCGCCAGCAGCTTCGGCCCCCCTCCTGGGGAGACCCAGTACTTC.

This clonotype showed up just a few times. The chain combines TRBV6-6 with TRBJ1-1, with 7 bases identical to TRBD1. The V gene's germline CDR1 is MNHNY and CDR2 SVGAGI (reference sequence). With 4 bases clipped from V and 4 bases from J, the junction kept 6 bases outside the gene matches. This CDR3 contains 14 residues. DNA of the CDR3: TGTGCCAGCAGTTTGACAGGGTTTTCCACTGAAGCTTTCTTT. It yields the protein CASSLTGFSTEAFF.

This clonotype was observed many times. The chain couples TRBV7-2 to TRBJ2-3, with 9 bases lining up with TRBD2. The length of the CDR3 is 15 residues. Germline values: CDR1 SGHTA, CDR2 FQGNSA. J gave up 6 bases and V 4 bases, and 8 bases lay outside the gene matches. CDR3 sequence reads: CASSSRAGGDDTQYF. CDR3 bases: TGTGCCAGCAGCTCGCGCGCGGGAGGGGACGATACGCAGTATTTT.

This clonotype has just a few counts. V and J are TRBV11-2 and TRBJ2-7; D is ambiguous. This CDR3 has 14 amino acids. Germline-derived CDR1 and CDR2 are SGHAT and FQNNGV. V was cut by 4 bases and J by 2 bases, with 12 bases left in between. The CDR3: CASSYQAGPYEQYF. In nucleotides, the CDR3 is TGTGCCAGCAGCTACCAGGCCGGCCCCTACGAGCAGTACTTC.

There are many counts of this clonotype. This chain joins TRBV11-2 and TRBJ2-3, with a weak D call TRBD1 (5 bases). CDR1 and CDR2 from the germline V gene are SGHAT and FQNNGV. V was trimmed by 5 bases and J by 0 bases, leaving 24 bases between them. The CDR3 extends over 19 amino acids. The CDR3 spells CASSPDGPIRVSSTDTQYF. DNA of the CDR3: TGTGCCAGCAGCCCCGACGGCCCCATCAGGGTTAGCAGCACAGATACGCAGTATTTT. Complete variable domain (other parts from reference TRBV11-2 and TRBJ2-3): EAGVAQSPRYKIIEKRQSVAFWCNPISGHATLYWYQQILGQGPKLLIQFQNNGVVDDSQLPKDRFSAERLKGVDSTLKIQPAKLEDSAVYLCASSPDGPIRVSSTDTQYFGPGTRLTVL.

This clonotype was counted only a few times. The chain combines TRBV7-2 with TRBJ1-6, with a weak D call TRBD1 (5 bases). The CDR3 is made up of 15 amino acids. Germline loops: CDR1 SGHTA, CDR2 FQGNSA. Trimming left V 7 bases short and J 7 bases short, with 17 bases between. CDR3 nucleotide sequence: TGTGCCAGCACAGCCATGAGGCAGGGAAATTCACCCCTCCACTTT. This gives the protein CASTAMRQGNSPLHF.

This clonotype was observed at least ten times. The chain has TRBV19 and TRBJ1-4; D is perhaps TRBD1 (6 bases). From germline, CDR1 is LNHDA and CDR2 SQIVND (reference sequence). V lost 6 bases to trimming and J lost 7 bases, with 18 bases between them. This CDR3 has 15 amino acids. CDR3 bases: TGTGCCAGTAGGAGGACAGTGTCTGAACGTGAAAAACTGTTTTTT. Amino acids: CASRRTVSEREKLFF.

This clonotype was detected many times. This chain's CDR3 is CASSLASGVNQPQHF. In DNA form, the CDR3 reads TGTGCCAGCAGCTTAGCTTCCGGAGTCAATCAGCCCCAGCATTTT. V usage is TRBV7-8 and J usage is TRBJ1-5; no definite D call. The CDR3 has 15 amino acids. V lost 0 bases and J 3 bases, leaving 9 bases between the germline ends. From germline, CDR1 is SGHVS and CDR2 FQNEAQ.

In its sample, this clonotype was seen many times. The J gene is TRBJ2-7, the V gene TRBV7-2; TRBD1 matches at 7 bases. V lost 6 bases to trimming and J lost 3 bases; unmatched junction nucleotides: 11. The germline V gene has CDR1 SGHTA and CDR2 FQGNSA. The CDR3 loop spans 15 amino acids. The CDR3 bases are TGTGCCAGCAGGCAGAACAGGGGTCAGTTCTACGAGCAGTACTTC. Protein product: CASRQNRGQFYEQYF. The full variable domain, completed using reference TRBV7-2 and TRBJ2-7, is GAGVSQSPSNKVTEKGKDVELRCDPISGHTALYWYRQSLGQGLEFLIYFQGNSAPDKSGLPSDRFSAERTGGSVSTLTIQRTQQEDSAVYLCASRQNRGQFYEQYFGPGTRLTVT.